The source of this TCR beta chain is a study of regulatory dendritic cells for organ transplantation. The method was immunoSEQ multiplex PCR; TCRdb's version includes in-frame clones alone and lacks a portion of them. The table has some 29,000 clones, 60% to 80% seen once. The CDR3 loop spans 15 amino acids. The V gene's germline CDR1 is LGHNA and CDR2 YNFKEQ. V shed 3 bases and J 3 bases; nucleotides not matched to a gene: 7. Sequenced input: memory CD4+ T cells from blood. Subset denoted: CD45RO+ memory T cells. The V call is TRBV4-2, the J call TRBJ2-7, with 8 bases aligning to TRBD1. The clonotype was recovered from a human donor in good health. The CDR3 sequence: CASSQEGQGNYEQYF. In DNA, the CDR3 is TGTGCCAGCAGCCAGGAAGGACAGGGAAACTACGAGCAGTACTTC.